The rows below give T cell receptor beta chains drawn from one sample of a study of control samples from healthy donors and cancer patients. Clones were read by immunoSEQ multiplex PCR, and TCRdb kept only the in-frame ones, dropping some. Found here are around 59,000 clones, roughly nine tenths of them singletons; the top ten hold 1.7%. The sample consisted of PBMCs. All receptors derive from a man aged 40-55 years with colorectal cancer. Both conserved end residues are part of each CDR3. A D gene is named only where the DNA matches it firmly. For some rows the clone size is stated as once, few or many, or as a class when expanded; others skip it.

d_call: -; v_call: TRBV3-1/TRBV3-2; j_call: TRBJ1-3; clone_size: -; cdr3_aa: CASSRRTARGPGNTIYF; cdr3_nt: TGTGCCAGCAGCCGAAGGACAGCGAGAGGACCTGGAAACACCATATATTTT
d_call: -; v_call: TRBV12-3/TRBV12-4; j_call: TRBJ1-5; clone_size: once; cdr3_aa: CASSFGGDQPQHF; cdr3_nt: TGTGCCAGCAGTTTCGGGGGGGATCAGCCCCAGCATTTT
d_call: -; v_call: TRBV11-2; j_call: TRBJ2-2; clone_size: once; cdr3_aa: CASSLDMTGELFF; cdr3_nt: TGTGCCAGCAGCTTAGATATGACCGGGGAGCTGTTTTTT
d_call: -; v_call: TRBV7-9; j_call: TRBJ1-3; clone_size: -; cdr3_aa: CASSLGRGGNTIYF; cdr3_nt: TGTGCCAGCAGCTTAGGCAGGGGTGGAAACACCATATATTTT
d_call: TRBD1; v_call: TRBV5-1; j_call: TRBJ2-2; clone_size: -; cdr3_aa: CASSWTGTGDNTGELFF; cdr3_nt: TGCGCCAGCAGCTGGACCGGGACAGGCGATAACACCGGGGAGCTGTTTTTT
d_call: -; v_call: TRBV2; j_call: TRBJ2-2; clone_size: -; cdr3_aa: CASSPPPGRTGGELFF; cdr3_nt: TGTGCCAGCTCCCCCCCGCCGGGCAGGACGGGCGGGGAGCTGTTTTTT
d_call: -; v_call: TRBV2; j_call: TRBJ2-3; clone_size: -; cdr3_aa: CASSEQGSSTDTQYF; cdr3_nt: TGTGCCAGCAGTGAACAGGGATCTAGCACAGATACGCAGTATTTT
d_call: -; v_call: TRBV6-6; j_call: TRBJ2-3; clone_size: -; cdr3_aa: CASSYSGQGGADTQYF; cdr3_nt: TGTGCCAGCAGTTATTCCGGACAGGGAGGGGCAGATACGCAGTATTTT
d_call: -; v_call: TRBV9; j_call: TRBJ1-1; clone_size: once; cdr3_aa: CASSAHRDRNTEAFF; cdr3_nt: TGTGCCAGCAGCGCTCACAGGGATAGGAACACTGAAGCTTTCTTT
d_call: TRBD1; v_call: TRBV11-2; j_call: TRBJ1-1; clone_size: -; cdr3_aa: CASSTYRGRAPEAFF; cdr3_nt: TGTGCCAGCAGCACTTACAGGGGAAGGGCCCCTGAAGCTTTCTTT
d_call: -; v_call: TRBV19; j_call: TRBJ2-2; clone_size: -; cdr3_aa: CASRSPYYSTGELFF; cdr3_nt: TGTGCCAGTAGGTCGCCCTACTATAGCACCGGGGAGCTGTTTTTT
d_call: TRBD1; v_call: TRBV6-5; j_call: TRBJ1-3; clone_size: once; cdr3_aa: CASRRTGSGNTIYF; cdr3_nt: TGTGCCAGCAGAAGGACAGGGTCTGGAAACACCATATATTTT
d_call: -; v_call: TRBV20-1; j_call: TRBJ2-3; clone_size: -; cdr3_aa: CSASPPADTQYF; cdr3_nt: TGCAGTGCTAGTCCACCCGCAGATACGCAGTATTTT
d_call: TRBD2; v_call: TRBV5-4; j_call: TRBJ2-7; clone_size: -; cdr3_aa: CASSLAVTSGSQEDSYEQYF; cdr3_nt: TGTGCCAGCAGCTTGGCCGTGACTAGCGGGTCTCAAGAGGATTCCTACGAGCAGTACTTC
d_call: -; v_call: TRBV7-8; j_call: TRBJ1-1; clone_size: -; cdr3_aa: CASSFRENTEAFF; cdr3_nt: TGTGCCAGCAGCTTTCGGGAGAACACTGAAGCTTTCTTT
d_call: -; v_call: TRBV7-9; j_call: TRBJ2-2; clone_size: -; cdr3_aa: CASSHSGAGLTGELFF; cdr3_nt: TGTGCCAGCAGCCACTCGGGTGCAGGGTTAACCGGGGAGCTGTTTTTT
d_call: -; v_call: TRBV9; j_call: TRBJ1-5; clone_size: -; cdr3_aa: CASSAQGWGQPQHF; cdr3_nt: TGTGCCAGCAGCGCACAGGGTTGGGGTCAGCCCCAGCATTTT
d_call: -; v_call: TRBV12-2; j_call: TRBJ2-7; clone_size: -; cdr3_aa: CASRPLTVCYEQYF; cdr3_nt: TGTGCAAGTCGCCCTCTGACAGTTTGCTACGAGCAGTACTTC
d_call: TRBD1; v_call: TRBV12-3/TRBV12-4; j_call: TRBJ1-4; clone_size: -; cdr3_aa: CASSWTGAEKLFF; cdr3_nt: TGTGCCAGCAGTTGGACAGGGGCTGAAAAACTGTTTTTT
d_call: -; v_call: TRBV20-1; j_call: TRBJ1-5; clone_size: -; cdr3_aa: CSASVGVGQPQHF; cdr3_nt: TGCAGTGCTAGTGTCGGGGTGGGTCAGCCCCAGCATTTT
d_call: TRBD2; v_call: TRBV4-3; j_call: TRBJ2-2; clone_size: -; cdr3_aa: CASSQDLGLAGAGTGELFF; cdr3_nt: TGCGCCAGCAGCCAAGATCTGGGACTAGCGGGGGCGGGGACCGGGGAGCTGTTTTTT
d_call: TRBD2; v_call: TRBV9; j_call: TRBJ2-5; clone_size: -; cdr3_aa: CASSSGVQETQYF; cdr3_nt: TGTGCCAGCAGTAGCGGGGTCCAAGAGACCCAGTACTTC
d_call: TRBD1; v_call: TRBV18; j_call: TRBJ1-2; clone_size: -; cdr3_aa: CASRLTGADYGYTF; cdr3_nt: TGTGCCAGCCGACTGACAGGGGCCGACTATGGCTACACCTTC
d_call: TRBD1; v_call: TRBV30; j_call: TRBJ1-6; clone_size: -; cdr3_aa: CAWSALTGGDSPLHF; cdr3_nt: TGTGCCTGGAGTGCCCTGACAGGGGGCGATTCACCCCTCCACTTT
d_call: TRBD1; v_call: TRBV2; j_call: TRBJ2-7; clone_size: -; cdr3_aa: CASSDVGQGAEEQYF; cdr3_nt: TGTGCCAGCAGTGATGTGGGACAGGGGGCAGAGGAGCAGTACTTC
d_call: -; v_call: TRBV6-2/TRBV6-3; j_call: TRBJ2-7; clone_size: -; cdr3_aa: CASSYAGNAGPPQYF; cdr3_nt: TGTGCCAGCAGTTACGCAGGAAACGCTGGGCCACCGCAGTACTTC